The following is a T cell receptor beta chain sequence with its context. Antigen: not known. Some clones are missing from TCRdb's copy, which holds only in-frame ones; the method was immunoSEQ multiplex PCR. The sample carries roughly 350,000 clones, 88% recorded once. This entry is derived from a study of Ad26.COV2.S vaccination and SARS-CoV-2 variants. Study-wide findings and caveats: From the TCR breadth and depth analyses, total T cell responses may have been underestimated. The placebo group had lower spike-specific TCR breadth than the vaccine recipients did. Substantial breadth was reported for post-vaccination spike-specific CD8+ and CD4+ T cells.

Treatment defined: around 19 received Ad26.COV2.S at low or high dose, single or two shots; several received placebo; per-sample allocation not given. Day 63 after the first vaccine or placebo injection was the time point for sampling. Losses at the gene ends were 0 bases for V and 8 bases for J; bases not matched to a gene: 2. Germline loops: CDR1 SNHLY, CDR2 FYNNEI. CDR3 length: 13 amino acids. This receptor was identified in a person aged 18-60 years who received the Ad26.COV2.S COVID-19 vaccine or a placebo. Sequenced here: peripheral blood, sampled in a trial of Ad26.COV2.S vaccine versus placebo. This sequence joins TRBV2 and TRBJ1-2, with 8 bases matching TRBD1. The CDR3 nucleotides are TGTGCCAGCAGTGAAGCGCCAGGGGGCGGCTACACCTTC. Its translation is CASSEAPGGGYTF.